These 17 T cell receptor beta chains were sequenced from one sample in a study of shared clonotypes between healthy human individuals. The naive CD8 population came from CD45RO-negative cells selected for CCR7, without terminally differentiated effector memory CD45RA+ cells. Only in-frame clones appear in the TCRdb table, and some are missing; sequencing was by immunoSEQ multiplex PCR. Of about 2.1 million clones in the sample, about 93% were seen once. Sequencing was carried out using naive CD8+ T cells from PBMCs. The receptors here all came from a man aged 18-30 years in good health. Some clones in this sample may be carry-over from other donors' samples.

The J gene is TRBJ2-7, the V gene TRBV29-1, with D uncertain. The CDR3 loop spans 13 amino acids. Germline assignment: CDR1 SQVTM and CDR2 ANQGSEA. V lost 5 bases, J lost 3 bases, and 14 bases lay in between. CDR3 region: CSVFDRASYEQYF. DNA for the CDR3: TGCAGCGTTTTTGATAGGGCCAGCTACGAGCAGTACTTC.

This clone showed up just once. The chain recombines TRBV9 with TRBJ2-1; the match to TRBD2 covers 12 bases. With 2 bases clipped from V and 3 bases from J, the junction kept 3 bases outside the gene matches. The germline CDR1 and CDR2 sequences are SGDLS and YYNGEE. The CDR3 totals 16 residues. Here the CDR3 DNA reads TGTGCCAGCAGCGTGACTAGCGGGAGAGGCTACAATGAGCAGTTCTTC. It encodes CASSVTSGRGYNEQFF.

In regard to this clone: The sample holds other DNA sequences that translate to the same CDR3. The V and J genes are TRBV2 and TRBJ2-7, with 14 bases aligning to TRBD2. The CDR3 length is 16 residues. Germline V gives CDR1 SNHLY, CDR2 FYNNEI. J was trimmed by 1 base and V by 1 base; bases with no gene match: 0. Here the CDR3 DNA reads TGTGCCAGCAGTGAAGGACTAGCGGGAGGGTCCTACGAGCAGTACTTC. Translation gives CASSEGLAGGSYEQYF. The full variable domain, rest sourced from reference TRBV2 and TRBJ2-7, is EPEVTQTPSHQVTQMGQEVILRCVPISNHLYFYWYRQILGQKVEFLVSFYNNEISEKSEIFDDQFSVERPDGSNFTLKIRSTKLEDSAMYFCASSEGLAGGSYEQYFGPGTRLTVT.

The CDR3 sequence: CASSISVPYEQYF. The CDR3, as DNA: TGTGCCAGTAGTATCTCCGTCCCCTACGAGCAGTACTTC. The chain has TRBV19 and TRBJ2-7, with D uncertain. The ends were cut back, 3 bases at V and 2 bases at J, with 8 bases in the middle. The CDR3 runs 13 residues. Germline V CDR1 and CDR2: LNHDA, SQIVND (reference sequence). Variable domain in full (rest from reference TRBV19 and TRBJ2-7): DGGITQSPKYLFRKEGQNVTLSCEQNLNHDAMYWYRQDPGQGLRLIYYSQIVNDFQKGDIAEGYSVSREKKESFPLTVTSAQKNPTAFYLCASSISVPYEQYFGPGTRLTVT.

The CDR3 region has the DNA TGTGCCAGCAGCCCACACCGGGACGGGACTAACTATGGCTACACCTTC. Amino acids: CASSPHRDGTNYGYTF. The V and J genes are TRBV5-5 and TRBJ1-2; perhaps TRBD1 as D (5 bases). Trimming cost V 4 bases and J 0 bases, with 16 bases left between them. The V gene's germline CDR1 is SGHKS and CDR2 YYEKEE (reference sequence). The CDR3 contains 16 residues.

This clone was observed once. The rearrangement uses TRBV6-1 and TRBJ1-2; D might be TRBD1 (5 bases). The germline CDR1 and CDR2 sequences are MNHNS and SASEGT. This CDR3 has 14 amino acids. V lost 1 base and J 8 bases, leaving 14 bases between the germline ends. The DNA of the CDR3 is TGTGCCAGCAGTGAAGATCTCTGGACATTCGGCTACACCTTC. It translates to CASSEDLWTFGYTF.

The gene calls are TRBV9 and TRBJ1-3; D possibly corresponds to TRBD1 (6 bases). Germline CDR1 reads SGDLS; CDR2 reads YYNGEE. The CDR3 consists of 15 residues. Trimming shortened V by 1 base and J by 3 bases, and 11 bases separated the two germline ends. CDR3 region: CASSVRGLGGNTIYF. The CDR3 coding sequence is TGTGCCAGCAGCGTACGGGGGCTAGGTGGAAACACCATATATTTT.

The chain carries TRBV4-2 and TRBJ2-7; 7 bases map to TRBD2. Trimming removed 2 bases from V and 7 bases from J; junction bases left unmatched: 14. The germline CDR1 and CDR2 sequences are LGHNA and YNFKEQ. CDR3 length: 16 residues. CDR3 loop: CASSQYSTGGTEEQYF. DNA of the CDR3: TGTGCCAGCAGCCAATACTCAACGGGAGGCACGGAGGAGCAGTACTTC.

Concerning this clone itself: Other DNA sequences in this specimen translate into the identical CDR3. CDR3 bases: TGTGCCAGCAGCTTGGCTCGAGGAAGCTCCTACAATGAGCAGTTCTTC. Protein product: CASSLARGSSYNEQFF. This chain uses TRBV7-9 with TRBJ2-1; the D is unclear. V was clipped by 3 bases and J by 0 bases, with 12 bases between them. The germline V gene has CDR1 SEHNR and CDR2 FQNEAQ (reference sequence). CDR3 length: 16 amino acids.

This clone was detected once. Written as DNA, the CDR3 is TGTGCCAGCAGTCCCTCCGGGGGGGACAGGACCCACACCATATATTTT. This codes for CASSPSGGDRTHTIYF. The chain uses TRBV27 and TRBJ1-3, with 8 bases that match TRBD1. V dropped 5 bases and J dropped 8; count of bases not matched to a gene: 14. Germline values: CDR1 MNHEY, CDR2 SMNVEV (reference sequence). There are 16 residues in the CDR3.

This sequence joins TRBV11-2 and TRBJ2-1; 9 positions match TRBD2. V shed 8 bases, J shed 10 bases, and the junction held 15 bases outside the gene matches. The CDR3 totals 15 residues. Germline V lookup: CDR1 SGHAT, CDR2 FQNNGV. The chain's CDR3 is CASAGREGLRGEQFF. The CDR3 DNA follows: TGTGCCAGCGCCGGGCGGGAGGGGCTCCGAGGGGAGCAGTTCTTC.

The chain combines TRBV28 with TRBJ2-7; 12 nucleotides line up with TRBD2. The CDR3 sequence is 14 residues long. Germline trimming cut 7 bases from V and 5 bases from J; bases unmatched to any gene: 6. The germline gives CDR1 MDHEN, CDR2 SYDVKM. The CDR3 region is CASNLAGGYDEQYF. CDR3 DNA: TGTGCCAGCAACCTAGCGGGAGGGTACGACGAGCAGTACTTC.

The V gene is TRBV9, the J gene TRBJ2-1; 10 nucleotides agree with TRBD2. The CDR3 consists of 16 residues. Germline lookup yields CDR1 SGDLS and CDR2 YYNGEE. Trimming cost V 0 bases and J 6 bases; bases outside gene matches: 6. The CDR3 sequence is CASSVETGTSVNEQFF. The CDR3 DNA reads TGTGCCAGCAGCGTAGAGACCGGGACTAGCGTCAATGAGCAGTTCTTC. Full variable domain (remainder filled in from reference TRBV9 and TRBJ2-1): DSGVTQTPKHLITATGQRVTLRCSPRSGDLSVYWYQQSLDQGLQFLIQYYNGEERAKGNILERFSAQQFPDLHSELNLSSLELGDSALYFCASSVETGTSVNEQFFGPGTRLTVL.

The CDR3 bases are TGCAGCGTTATAGCGAACACCGGGGAGCTGTTTTTT. Translated, it gives CSVIANTGELFF. This chain links TRBV29-1 with TRBJ2-2; D is unresolved. Trimming left V 5 bases short and J 0 bases short, with 4 bases between. The CDR3 consists of 12 residues. CDR1 and CDR2 from the germline V gene are SQVTM and ANQGSEA.

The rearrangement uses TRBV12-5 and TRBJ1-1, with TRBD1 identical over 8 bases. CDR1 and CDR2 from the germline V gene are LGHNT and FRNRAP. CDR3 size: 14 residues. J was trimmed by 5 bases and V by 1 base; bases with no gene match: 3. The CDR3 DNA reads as TGTGCTAGTGGTTTGGGGACAGGGAGGACTGAAGCTTTCTTT. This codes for CASGLGTGRTEAFF.

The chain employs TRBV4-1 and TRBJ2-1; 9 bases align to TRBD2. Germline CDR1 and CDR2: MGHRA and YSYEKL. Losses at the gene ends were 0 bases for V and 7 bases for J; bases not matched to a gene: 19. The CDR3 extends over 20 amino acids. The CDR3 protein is CASSQDSWVGREGLLNEQFF. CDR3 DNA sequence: TGCGCCAGCAGCCAAGATTCATGGGTGGGGCGGGAGGGCCTGTTGAATGAGCAGTTCTTC.

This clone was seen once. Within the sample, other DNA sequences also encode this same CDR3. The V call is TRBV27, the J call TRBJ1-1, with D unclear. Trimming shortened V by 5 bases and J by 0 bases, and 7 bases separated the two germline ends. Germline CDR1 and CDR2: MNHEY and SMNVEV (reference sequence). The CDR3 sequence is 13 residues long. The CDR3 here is CASSPTMNTEAFF. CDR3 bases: TGTGCCAGCAGTCCAACCATGAACACTGAAGCTTTCTTT.